Listed here are 23 T cell receptor beta chains from one sample, sequenced in a study of T cell responses to AZD1222 COVID-19 vaccine. TCRdb's table, derived via immunoSEQ multiplex PCR, lists solely in-frame clones and lacks some. This sample has fewer than 65,000 clones, with around 92% found just once. The specimen was peripheral blood, collected 28 days after the second AZD1222 dose. The receptors originated from an adult who received the AZD1222 COVID-19 vaccine.

This chain uses TRBV5-1 with TRBJ1-4; maybe TRBD1 (5 bases). This CDR3 has 15 residues. Germline V gene lookup returns CDR1 SGHRS and CDR2 YFSETQ. V lost 1 base, J lost 4 bases, and 11 bases lay in between. CDR3 loop: CASSLNEGRNEKLFF. CDR3 nucleotide sequence: TGCGCCAGCAGCTTGAACGAGGGACGTAATGAAAAACTGTTTTTT.

This chain links TRBV18 with TRBJ2-4, with 10 bases that match TRBD2. The germline V gene encodes CDR1 KGHSH and CDR2 LQKENI. The CDR3 loop spans 18 amino acids. After removal of 1 base from V and 3 bases from J, the junction contained 9 bases not matched to a gene. CDR3 loop: CASSPRASGRMDKNIQYF. The DNA of the CDR3 is TGTGCCAGCTCACCACGGGCTAGCGGGAGAATGGACAAAAACATTCAGTACTTC.

V usage is TRBV30 and J usage is TRBJ1-2; TRBD1 is a possible D gene (6 bases). The V and J ends lost 2 bases and 6 bases respectively, with 10 bases between them. The CDR3 consists of 12 residues. The germline V gene encodes CDR1 GTSNPN and CDR2 SVGIG (reference sequence). The CDR3 loop is CAWSHRVNGYTF. As DNA, the CDR3 is TGTGCCTGGAGTCACAGGGTGAATGGCTACACCTTC.

The genes are TRBV5-1 and TRBJ2-7; 10 bases agree with TRBD2. V lost 0 bases and J lost 2; bases outside the gene matches: 5. The germline V gene encodes CDR1 SGHRS and CDR2 YFSETQ. This CDR3 spans 16 amino acids. CDR3 region: CASSLGAAGGTYEQYF. The CDR3 DNA follows: TGCGCCAGCAGCTTGGGGGCAGCGGGAGGGACCTACGAGCAGTACTTC.

The chain is built from TRBV6-4 and TRBJ1-5, with a weak D call TRBD1 (6 bases). CDR1 and CDR2 from the germline V gene are MRHNA and SNTAGT. The CDR3 runs to 16 residues. Trimming cost V 0 bases and J 2 bases, with 11 bases left between them. The CDR3 reads CASSDSRGRGNQPQHF. For the CDR3, the DNA is TGTGCCAGCAGTGACTCCAGGGGTCGAGGCAATCAGCCCCAGCATTTT.

V usage is TRBV19 and J usage is TRBJ2-3; 7 nucleotides match TRBD1. The CDR3 spans 16 residues. Germline V gene lookup returns CDR1 LNHDA and CDR2 SQIVND (reference sequence). V shed 5 bases and J 6 bases; nucleotides not matched to a gene: 14. In DNA form, the CDR3 reads TGTGCCAGTAGTCACCACCCGGGACAGAGAGGGGATACGCAGTATTTT. This gives the protein CASSHHPGQRGDTQYF.

The V gene is TRBV19, the J gene TRBJ2-1; D may correspond to TRBD1 or TRBD2 (6 bases each). The CDR3 runs to 11 residues. V was clipped by 10 bases and J by 7 bases, with 11 bases between them. From germline, CDR1 is LNHDA and CDR2 SQIVND (reference sequence). The CDR3 spells CATRRGNEQFF. The CDR3 DNA follows: TGTGCCACCCGGAGGGGGAATGAGCAGTTCTTC. Supplemented by reference TRBV19 and TRBJ2-1, the full variable domain reads DGGITQSPKYLFRKEGQNVTLSCEQNLNHDAMYWYRQDPGQGLRLIYYSQIVNDFQKGDIAEGYSVSREKKESFPLTVTSAQKNPTAFYLCATRRGNEQFFGPGTRLTVL.

The chain joins TRBV6-5 to TRBJ2-1; no firm D call. The germline V gene encodes CDR1 MNHEY and CDR2 SVGAGI. The CDR3 has 15 amino acids. Trimming took off 6 bases at V and 1 base at J, with 13 bases between the two ends. DNA for the CDR3: TGTGCCAGCAGCGCAACTTCTCTATCCTACAATGAGCAGTTCTTC. It yields the protein CASSATSLSYNEQFF.

V usage is TRBV4-2 and J usage is TRBJ2-1; maybe TRBD2 (5 bases). CDR1 is LGHNA and CDR2 is YNFKEQ in the germline V gene. The CDR3 runs 16 residues. Between the trimmed V and J ends, which lost 3 bases and 0 bases, there was a span of 12 bases. DNA of the CDR3: TGTGCCAGCAGCCAGCGTTCGGGATTCTCCTACAATGAGCAGTTCTTC. Amino acids: CASSQRSGFSYNEQFF.

This chain connects TRBV5-8 to TRBJ2-5; D is perhaps TRBD1 (6 bases). CDR1 and CDR2 from the germline V gene are SGHTS and YDEGEE. The CDR3 sequence is 14 residues long. V was clipped by 4 bases and J by 3 bases, with 13 bases between them. CDR3 in DNA: TGTGCCAGCAGCAAGAGGGGGTTGGAAGAGACCCAGTACTTC. This codes for CASSKRGLEETQYF.

The rearrangement uses TRBV11-3 and TRBJ2-1, with 15 bases lining up with TRBD2. Germline CDR1 is SGHNT and CDR2 is YENEEA. V was clipped by 2 bases and J by 0 bases; unmatched bases: 8. This CDR3 is built from 20 residues. The chain's CDR3 is CASSLRTSGRASGSYNEQFF. In DNA, the CDR3 is TGTGCCAGCAGCTTAAGGACTAGCGGGAGGGCCTCGGGCTCCTACAATGAGCAGTTCTTC.

The V and J genes are TRBV2 and TRBJ2-2; D gene uncertain. Trimming pared 2 bases from V and 3 bases from J, leaving 4 bases between. Germline loops: CDR1 SNHLY, CDR2 FYNNEI. The CDR3 length is 13 residues. The CDR3: CASSELYTGELFF. CDR3 sequence (DNA): TGTGCCAGCAGTGAACTCTACACCGGGGAGCTGTTTTTT.

The chain has TRBV10-3 and TRBJ1-6; 9 bases map to TRBD1. V was clipped by 5 bases and J by 7 bases; unmatched bases: 3. From germline, CDR1 is ENHRY and CDR2 SYGVKD. CDR3 size: 14 residues. Here the CDR3 reads CAISRDRENSPLHF. In DNA form, the CDR3 reads TGTGCCATCAGTAGGGACAGGGAGAATTCACCCCTCCACTTT.

This clone showed up just a few times. This chain joins TRBV28 and TRBJ1-3, with D unclear. In germline, CDR1 is MDHEN, CDR2 SYDVKM. The CDR3 loop spans 16 amino acids. The V and J ends lost 5 bases and 4 bases respectively, with 18 bases between them. For the CDR3, the DNA is TGTGCCAGCAGTCCCCGGCCAGCCCGGGTCGGAAACACCATATATTTT. Amino acid sequence: CASSPRPARVGNTIYF. The full variable domain, completed using reference TRBV28 and TRBJ1-3, is DVKVTQSSRYLVKRTGEKVFLECVQDMDHENMFWYRQDPGLGLRLIYFSYDVKMKEKGDIPEGYSVSREKKERFSLILESASTNQTSMYLCASSPRPARVGNTIYFGEGSWLTVV.

V and J are TRBV10-3 and TRBJ2-1; 8 nucleotides match TRBD2. The length of the CDR3 is 14 residues. V dropped 10 bases and J dropped 7; count of bases not matched to a gene: 12. Germline CDR1 and CDR2: ENHRY and SYGVKD. This chain's CDR3 is CATHPGLAGNEQFF. As DNA, the CDR3 is TGTGCCACACACCCAGGACTAGCAGGGAATGAGCAGTTCTTC.

The chain is built from TRBV4-1 and TRBJ1-1; D is perhaps TRBD1 (5 bases). With 5 bases removed from V and 12 bases from J, the gap between germline ends came to 22 bases. The CDR3 totals 14 residues. Germline-derived CDR1 and CDR2 are MGHRA and YSYEKL. This CDR3 is CASSYPAGGPITFF. CDR3 nucleotide sequence: TGCGCCAGCAGCTACCCCGCGGGGGGACCCATAACTTTCTTT.

The V call is TRBV27, the J call TRBJ1-6, with unresolved D. The CDR3 extends over 15 amino acids. V lost 3 bases and J lost 11, with 17 bases in between. Germline lookup yields CDR1 MNHEY and CDR2 SMNVEV (reference sequence). CDR3 DNA sequence: TGTGCCAGCAGTTTGAGAGGGAGCCCAATACCACCCCTCCACTTT. Residues: CASSLRGSPIPPLHF.

The chain employs TRBV30 and TRBJ1-1; D is perhaps TRBD1 (6 bases). V was cut by 0 bases and J by 6 bases, with 11 bases left in between. Germline CDR1 GTSNPN, CDR2 SVGIG (reference sequence). The CDR3 extends over 13 amino acids. This chain's CDR3 is CAWSVPGQAEAFF. The DNA of the CDR3 is TGTGCCTGGAGTGTACCGGGACAAGCTGAAGCTTTCTTT.

The gene calls are TRBV19 and TRBJ2-1, with unresolved D. This CDR3 is 14 amino acids long. The V end lost 5 bases, the J end lost 9 bases, and 17 bases lay between the germline ends. Germline V gene data show CDR1 as LNHDA and CDR2 as SQIVND (reference sequence). The CDR3 sequence: CASSPRGSFGEQFF. CDR3 DNA: TGTGCCAGTAGTCCCCGAGGCTCTTTTGGTGAGCAGTTCTTC.

This clone was found once. In DNA form, the CDR3 reads TGTGCCAGCAGCCCCTCCGGGAGTCTCTCTGGAAACACCATATATTTT. This encodes CASSPSGSLSGNTIYF. The chain has TRBV7-2 and TRBJ1-3; D not resolved. The CDR3 contains 16 residues. Per the germline V gene, CDR1 is SGHTA and CDR2 is FQGNSA. V lost 5 bases and J lost 0, with 14 bases in between.

J is TRBJ1-5 and V is TRBV27, with a weak D call TRBD1 (6 bases). Germline-derived CDR1 and CDR2 are MNHEY and SMNVEV (reference sequence). This CDR3 region has 15 residues. Trimming stripped 5 bases from V and 1 base from J, with 12 bases between. CDR3 residues: CASSKTGSSNQPQHF. The CDR3 nucleotides are TGTGCCAGCAGTAAAACAGGGAGCAGCAATCAGCCCCAGCATTTT.

In DNA form, the CDR3 reads TGTGCCAGCAGCCAAGGAGGAAGACAGGGGACTCGAAGTGGAAACACCATATATTTT. As protein: CASSQGGRQGTRSGNTIYF. V and J are TRBV4-2 and TRBJ1-3; 8 positions match TRBD1. Germline V gene sequence: CDR1 LGHNA, CDR2 YNFKEQ. This CDR3 has 19 residues. The J segment lost 3 bases and the V segment lost 1 base, leaving 14 bases of the junction unmatched.

The chain has TRBV5-1 and TRBJ2-1; possibly TRBD1 for D (5 bases). The germline V gene has CDR1 SGHRS and CDR2 YFSETQ. Trimming cost V 7 bases and J 1 base, with 15 bases left between them. There are 15 residues in the CDR3. The chain's CDR3 is CASLPTGDSYNEQFF. The CDR3 bases are TGCGCCAGCTTACCTACAGGAGATTCCTACAATGAGCAGTTCTTC.